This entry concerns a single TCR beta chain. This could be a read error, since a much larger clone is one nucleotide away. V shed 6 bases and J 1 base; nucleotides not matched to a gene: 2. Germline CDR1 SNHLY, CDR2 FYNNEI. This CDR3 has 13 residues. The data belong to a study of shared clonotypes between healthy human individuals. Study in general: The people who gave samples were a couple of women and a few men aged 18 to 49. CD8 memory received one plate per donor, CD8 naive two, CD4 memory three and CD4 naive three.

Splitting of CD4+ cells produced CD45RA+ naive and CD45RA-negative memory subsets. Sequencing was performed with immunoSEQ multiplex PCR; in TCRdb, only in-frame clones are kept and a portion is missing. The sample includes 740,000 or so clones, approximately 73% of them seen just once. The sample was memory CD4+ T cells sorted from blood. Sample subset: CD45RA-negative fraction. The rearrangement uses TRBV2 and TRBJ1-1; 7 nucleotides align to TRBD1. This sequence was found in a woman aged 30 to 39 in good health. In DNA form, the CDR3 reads TGTGCCAGCAGAGGACAGGAGAACACTGAAGCTTTCTTT. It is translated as CASRGQENTEAFF.